These 26 T cell receptor beta chains originate from one sample sequenced in a study of Ad26.COV2.S vaccination and SARS-CoV-2 variants. Sequencing was performed with immunoSEQ multiplex PCR; in TCRdb, only in-frame clones are kept and a portion is missing. The sample includes a few hundred thousand clones, around 87% of them seen just once. The treatment was: 19 received Ad26.COV2.S at low or high dose, single or two shots; 5 received placebo; per-sample allocation not given. Day 63 after the first vaccine or placebo injection was the time point for sampling. The sequences come from peripheral blood, collected in a trial of Ad26.COV2.S vaccine versus placebo. The source is a person aged 18-60 years who received the Ad26.COV2.S COVID-19 vaccine or a placebo.

V is TRBV2 and J is TRBJ2-3, with TRBD2 identical over 9 bases. The V gene's germline CDR1 is SNHLY and CDR2 FYNNEI. CDR3 length: 15 residues. J lost 2 bases, V lost 8 bases, and 8 bases had no gene match. CDR3 residues: CASALQRGDTDTQYF. In nucleotides, the CDR3 is TGTGCCAGCGCCCTCCAGCGGGGGGACACAGATACGCAGTATTTT.

The J gene is TRBJ2-2, the V gene TRBV24-1; no definite D call. Germline V gene sequence: CDR1 KGHDR, CDR2 SFDVKD. CDR3 length: 14 amino acids. V dropped 7 bases and J dropped 1 base, with 9 bases sitting between them. The CDR3 bases are TGTGCCACCAGACCTGCACAGAACACCGGGGAGCTGTTTTTT. Protein product: CATRPAQNTGELFF.

The gene calls are TRBV6-1 and TRBJ1-5, with D hard to call. The V gene lost 3 bases and the J gene lost 4 bases, with 10 bases spanning the gap. Germline loops: CDR1 MNHNS, CDR2 SASEGT. The CDR3 is 14 amino acids. The DNA of the CDR3 is TGTGCCAGCAGTGAGCGGAGCTTGAATCAGCCCCAGCATTTT. Its translation: CASSERSLNQPQHF.

The chain's CDR3 is CASGLRQNTEAFF. CDR3 nucleotide sequence: TGTGCTAGTGGTTTACGACAGAACACTGAAGCTTTCTTT. The V gene is TRBV12-5, the J gene TRBJ1-1; no clear D. This CDR3 contains 13 residues. V was shortened by 3 bases and J by 1 base, with 6 bases between the two germline ends. The germline CDR1 and CDR2 sequences are LGHNT and FRNRAP.

Written as DNA, the CDR3 is TGTGCCAGCAGCCCCGGCCCCTACGAGCAGTACTTC. This encodes CASSPGPYEQYF. The chain recombines TRBV7-9 with TRBJ2-7, with D unclear. The V and J ends lost 5 bases and 2 bases respectively, with 7 bases between them. The V gene's germline CDR1 is SEHNR and CDR2 FQNEAQ (reference sequence). This CDR3 is 12 amino acids long.

The rearrangement joins TRBV6-2 or TRBV6-3 to TRBJ1-1; D unresolved. Germline V gives CDR1 MNHEY, CDR2 SVGEGT. The CDR3 consists of 13 residues. Trimming took off 0 bases at V and 5 bases at J, with 7 bases between the two ends. CDR3 sequence (DNA): TGTGCCAGCAGTTACTCGATTGCGACTGAAGCTTTCTTT. The encoded protein is CASSYSIATEAFF.

The V call is TRBV9, the J call TRBJ1-4; 7 bases are a match to TRBD1. The CDR3 totals 14 residues. Germline V lookup: CDR1 SGDLS, CDR2 YYNGEE. Trimming removed 3 bases from V and 5 bases from J; junction bases left unmatched: 4. CDR3 sequence reads: CASSETGLNEKLFF. The DNA for the CDR3 is TGTGCCAGCAGCGAGACAGGGCTCAATGAAAAACTGTTTTTT. Supplemented by reference TRBV9 and TRBJ1-4, the full variable domain reads DSGVTQTPKHLITATGQRVTLRCSPRSGDLSVYWYQQSLDQGLQFLIQYYNGEERAKGNILERFSAQQFPDLHSELNLSSLELGDSALYFCASSETGLNEKLFFGSGTQLSVL.

The chain combines TRBV10-3 with TRBJ2-1, with 9 positions matching TRBD1. J lost 7 bases, V lost 8 bases, and 6 bases had no gene match. Germline V gene data show CDR1 as ENHRY and CDR2 as SYGVKD. The CDR3 length is 13 residues. This CDR3 reads CAIRGDRANEQFF. Written as DNA, the CDR3 is TGTGCCATCCGGGGGGACAGGGCGAATGAGCAGTTCTTC.

In this sample, this clone turned up a few times. Germline and junction disagree at one end, which may indicate a read error. The rearrangement joins TRBV5-1 to TRBJ1-3, with D possibly being TRBD1 (5 bases). CDR1 SGHRS and CDR2 YFSETQ come from the germline V gene. There are 15 residues in the CDR3. CDR3 residues: CATSRMGLGGDTIYF. CDR3 sequence (DNA): TGCGCCACCAGCAGGATGGGGCTAGGCGGAGACACCATATATTTT.

The V gene is TRBV19, the J gene TRBJ1-1, with 9 bases that match TRBD1. The ends lost 4 bases at V and 1 base at J; junction bases unmatched: 1. This CDR3 region has 14 residues. Looked up from germline, CDR1 is LNHDA and CDR2 is SQIVND (reference sequence). CDR3 sequence: CASSTDRGNTEAFF. Written as DNA, the CDR3 is TGTGCCAGTAGTACGGACAGGGGGAACACTGAAGCTTTCTTT.

The chain couples TRBV6-2 or TRBV6-3 to TRBJ2-5; 10 bases are shared with TRBD2. The CDR3 has 17 residues. Germline CDR1 MNHEY, CDR2 SVGEGT. Germline trimming cut 5 bases from V and 4 bases from J; bases unmatched to any gene: 13. The CDR3 coding sequence is TGTGCCAGCAGTAGCTCGGGTCCTAGCGGGGGTGGAGAGACCCAGTACTTC. It codes for CASSSSGPSGGGETQYF.

The gene calls are TRBV2 and TRBJ1-4, with 7 bases lining up with TRBD1. The CDR3 consists of 13 residues. J gave up 8 bases and V 6 bases, and 6 bases lay outside the gene matches. CDR1 SNHLY and CDR2 FYNNEI come from the germline V gene. The CDR3 sequence is CASSDRAIEKLFF. CDR3 in DNA: TGTGCCAGCAGCGACAGGGCAATCGAAAAACTGTTTTTT.

The chain is built from TRBV15 and TRBJ1-1, with D hard to call. V lost 0 bases and J 1 base, leaving 9 bases between the germline ends. Germline V CDR1 and CDR2: LNHNV, YYDKDF (reference sequence). CDR3 length: 15 residues. The CDR3 spells CATSRDNMPNTEAFF. The CDR3 region has the DNA TGTGCCACCAGCAGAGATAACATGCCGAACACTGAAGCTTTCTTT. Supplemented by reference TRBV15 and TRBJ1-1, the full variable domain reads DAMVIQNPRYQVTQFGKPVTLSCSQTLNHNVMYWYQQKSSQAPKLLFHYYDKDFNNEADTPDNFQSRRPNTSFCFLDIRSPGLGDTAMYLCATSRDNMPNTEAFFGQGTRLTVV.

Only a few counts were recorded for this clone. CDR3 region: CASSYSGTRETQYF. In DNA, the CDR3 is TGTGCCAGCAGTTACTCCGGAACAAGGGAGACCCAGTACTTC. The genes are TRBV6-5 and TRBJ2-5; D is ambiguous. The CDR3 sequence is 14 residues long. CDR1 and CDR2 (germline): MNHEY, SVGAGI. Trimming stripped 0 bases from V and 5 bases from J, with 10 bases between.

The CDR3 coding sequence is TGTGCCAGCAGTTATGGGCGATTCAATCAGCCCCAGCATTTT. Protein product: CASSYGRFNQPQHF. The chain links TRBV6-2 or TRBV6-3 to TRBJ1-5; D unclear. With 3 bases removed from V and 3 bases from J, the gap between germline ends came to 9 bases. The CDR3 extends over 14 amino acids. CDR1 MNHEY and CDR2 SVGEGT come from the germline V gene.

This chain joins TRBV5-1 and TRBJ1-5; unclear D gene. The CDR3 runs 15 residues. Trimming took off 0 bases at V and 2 bases at J, with 9 bases between the two ends. The germline V gene encodes CDR1 SGHRS and CDR2 YFSETQ. In nucleotides, the CDR3 is TGCGCCAGCAGCTTGGAAGGGAGGGGCAATCAGCCCCAGCATTTT. It codes for CASSLEGRGNQPQHF. The entire variable domain, with the rest obtained from reference TRBV5-1 and TRBJ1-5, is as follows: KAGVTQTPRYLIKTRGQQVTLSCSPISGHRSVSWYQQTPGQGLQFLFEYFSETQRNKGNFPGRFSGRQFSNSRSEMNVSTLELGDSALYLCASSLEGRGNQPQHFGDGTRLSIL.

This clone was recorded only once. The chain carries TRBV5-4 and TRBJ1-2, with D perhaps matching TRBD1 (5 bases). The CDR3 extends over 12 amino acids. V lost 1 base and J 7 bases, leaving 8 bases between the germline ends. Germline CDR1 reads SGHNT; CDR2 reads YYREEE (reference sequence). CDR3 sequence reads: CASSLTGFGYTF. In DNA form, the CDR3 reads TGTGCCAGCAGCTTGACAGGATTTGGCTACACCTTC.

The genes are TRBV15 and TRBJ2-7; 7 bases map to TRBD1. V lost 0 bases, J lost 1 base, and 12 bases stayed unmatched. CDR1 and CDR2 (germline): LNHNV, YYDKDF (reference sequence). The CDR3 contains 18 residues. The CDR3 spells CATSREGVSGGRSYEQYF. The CDR3 DNA reads as TGTGCCACCAGCAGAGAGGGGGTTTCAGGGGGAAGATCCTACGAGCAGTACTTC.

V and J are TRBV10-1 and TRBJ2-4, with TRBD2 identical over 7 bases. The V gene end was trimmed by 4 bases and the J gene end by 6 bases; junction bases not matched to a gene: 6. Germline-derived CDR1 and CDR2 are WNHNN and SYGVQD (reference sequence). The CDR3 contains 14 residues. CDR3 in amino acids: CASSGSGELNIQYF. CDR3 sequence (DNA): TGCGCCAGCAGTGGGAGCGGGGAGTTAAACATTCAGTACTTC.

This clone was observed a handful of times. The chain employs TRBV4-2 and TRBJ2-7, with TRBD2 identical over 11 bases. The ends lost 4 bases at V and 0 bases at J; junction bases unmatched: 2. Germline CDR1 LGHNA, CDR2 YNFKEQ. This CDR3 has 15 amino acids. The CDR3 DNA reads TGTGCCAGCAGCCCTGGACTAGCGGGCTCCTACGAGCAGTACTTC. It is translated as CASSPGLAGSYEQYF.

V usage is TRBV4-1 and J usage is TRBJ1-6; 7 bases agree with TRBD1. CDR1 MGHRA and CDR2 YSYEKL come from the germline V gene. The V gene end was trimmed by 0 bases and the J gene end by 7 bases; junction bases not matched to a gene: 12. The CDR3 is 18 residues long. CDR3 nucleotides: TGCGCCAGCAGCCAAGAGGGGTTTGCGACAGGGATAAATTCACCCCTCCACTTT. This encodes CASSQEGFATGINSPLHF.

This rearrangement joins TRBV7-9 to TRBJ1-5; TRBD1 matches 10 bases. Germline V gene sequence: CDR1 SEHNR, CDR2 FQNEAQ (reference sequence). This CDR3 is built from 15 residues. Unmatched junction bases numbered 5, after V lost 4 bases and J lost 5 bases. The CDR3 spells CASSSFDRGHQPQHF. The CDR3 DNA follows: TGTGCCAGCAGCTCTTTCGACAGGGGGCATCAGCCCCAGCATTTT.

The CDR3 nucleotides are TGTGCCAGCAACCAGCGGGGGGGCCGAGAGACCCAGTACTTC. It encodes CASNQRGGRETQYF. The chain recombines TRBV28 with TRBJ2-5; TRBD2 matches at 10 bases. This CDR3 has 14 amino acids. V shed 7 bases and J 4 bases; nucleotides not matched to a gene: 6. From germline, CDR1 is MDHEN and CDR2 SYDVKM. The full variable domain, in which reference TRBV28 and TRBJ2-5 provide the parts outside the CDR3, is DVKVTQSSRYLVKRTGEKVFLECVQDMDHENMFWYRQDPGLGLRLIYFSYDVKMKEKGDIPEGYSVSREKKERFSLILESASTNQTSMYLCASNQRGGRETQYFGPGTRLLVL.

The chain carries TRBV29-1 and TRBJ2-1, with TRBD2 identical over 9 bases. Germline CDR1 reads SQVTM; CDR2 reads ANQGSEA. Trimming took 4 bases from V and 8 from J; bases not matched to a gene: 3. CDR3 length equals 12 residues. CDR3 loop: CSVGLAAYEQFF. Here the CDR3 DNA reads TGCAGCGTTGGACTAGCGGCCTATGAGCAGTTCTTC.

This clone was seen just once. J is TRBJ2-5 and V is TRBV5-1; TRBD1 aligns across 9 bases. Germline trimming cut 3 bases from V and 4 bases from J; bases unmatched to any gene: 10. The CDR3 spans 16 residues. CDR1 and CDR2 (germline): SGHRS, YFSETQ. The CDR3 is CASSSSPLQGAETQYF. Here the CDR3 DNA reads TGCGCCAGCAGCTCCTCCCCCTTACAGGGGGCAGAGACCCAGTACTTC. Complete variable domain (other parts from reference TRBV5-1 and TRBJ2-5): KAGVTQTPRYLIKTRGQQVTLSCSPISGHRSVSWYQQTPGQGLQFLFEYFSETQRNKGNFPGRFSGRQFSNSRSEMNVSTLELGDSALYLCASSSSPLQGAETQYFGPGTRLLVL.

This rearrangement joins TRBV6-5 to TRBJ2-5; 11 bases agree with TRBD1. CDR1 is MNHEY, CDR2 SVGAGI, per germline. The CDR3 runs 15 residues. Trimming took 6 bases from V and 5 from J; bases not matched to a gene: 8. This CDR3 reads CASRRPGQGGETQYF. As DNA, the CDR3 is TGTGCCAGCAGGCGACCGGGACAGGGGGGGGAGACCCAGTACTTC.